These 12 T cell receptor beta chains share one sample of origin, sequenced in a study of T cell responses to AZD1222 COVID-19 vaccine. The repertoire was sequenced with immunoSEQ multiplex PCR; TCRdb's copy has only in-frame clones and lacks some. The sample has about 190,000 clones, approximately 91% seen once; the top ten hold 0.99%. The specimen was peripheral blood, collected on day 0 of AZD1222 vaccination. These receptor sequences come from an adult in good health.

The chain is built from TRBV18 and TRBJ2-7; TRBD2 aligns across 15 bases. V was clipped by 6 bases and J by 0 bases; unmatched bases: 6. This CDR3 spans 17 amino acids. Germline assignment: CDR1 KGHSH and CDR2 LQKENI. This chain's CDR3 is CASSGLAGGMNSYEQYF. Written as DNA, the CDR3 is TGTGCCAGCTCCGGACTAGCGGGAGGGATGAACTCCTACGAGCAGTACTTC.

J is TRBJ2-3 and V is TRBV7-9; perhaps TRBD2 as D (7 bases). V lost 4 bases, J lost 6 bases, and 17 bases lay in between. There are 15 residues in the CDR3. Germline values: CDR1 SEHNR, CDR2 FQNEAQ (reference sequence). The CDR3 region is CASSSPGGLDDTQYF. CDR3 nucleotides: TGTGCCAGCAGCTCGCCCGGGGGGCTGGACGATACGCAGTATTTT.

The chain is built from TRBV27 and TRBJ1-5; unclear D gene. The germline CDR1 and CDR2 sequences are MNHEY and SMNVEV (reference sequence). This CDR3 has 15 amino acids. The germline V and J ends were trimmed by 0 bases and 5 bases, with 11 bases remaining between them. CDR3 nucleotide sequence: TGTGCCAGCAGTTTATCGACCGGGTCCGATCAGCCCCAGCATTTT. Translating it yields CASSLSTGSDQPQHF.

As concerns this clone: The sample contains more than one DNA sequence encoding this CDR3. This rearrangement joins TRBV9 to TRBJ2-3; 7 bases map to TRBD2. The germline V gene encodes CDR1 SGDLS and CDR2 YYNGEE. CDR3 length: 15 amino acids. V shed 2 bases, J shed 3 bases, and the junction held 6 bases outside the gene matches. CDR3 coding DNA: TGTGCCAGCAGCGTTGGGGGGGGTGGGACAGATACGCAGTATTTT. This gives the protein CASSVGGGGTDTQYF.

This sequence joins TRBV6-1 and TRBJ1-2; D gene uncertain. Germline V gives CDR1 MNHNS, CDR2 SASEGT. The CDR3 is 12 residues long. Trimming pared 1 base from V and 4 bases from J, leaving 4 bases between. This chain's CDR3 is CASSEGVYGYTF. CDR3 DNA sequence: TGTGCCAGCAGTGAAGGGGTCTATGGCTACACCTTC.

This sequence joins TRBV12-3 or TRBV12-4 and TRBJ2-3, with 10 bases fitting TRBD2. V lost 10 bases, J lost 2 bases, and 3 bases stayed unmatched. There are 13 residues in the CDR3. The CDR3 bases are TGTGCCATAGCGGGGGGTTACACAGATACGCAGTATTTT. Encoded protein: CAIAGGYTDTQYF.

The chain carries TRBV7-2 and TRBJ1-5; D might be TRBD1 (6 bases). CDR1 and CDR2 (germline): SGHTA, FQGNSA. The V gene lost 1 base and the J gene lost 7 bases, with 11 bases spanning the gap. The CDR3 sequence is 14 residues long. CDR3 protein: CASSLVRGGQPQHF. The CDR3 region has the DNA TGTGCCAGCAGCTTAGTCAGGGGCGGGCAGCCCCAGCATTTT.

This clone was picked up one time. This rearrangement joins TRBV15 to TRBJ1-1; a possible D gene is TRBD1 (5 bases). The CDR3 covers 15 residues. The V end lost 2 bases, the J end lost 3 bases, and 13 bases lay between the germline ends. CDR1 is LNHNV, CDR2 YYDKDF, per germline (reference sequence). CDR3 bases: TGTGCCACCAGCAGACACGGGACCAGGGACACTGAAGCTTTCTTT. Translating it yields CATSRHGTRDTEAFF.

The J gene is TRBJ1-6, the V gene TRBV6-6; D remains unclear. Looked up from germline, CDR1 is MNHNY and CDR2 is SVGAGI (reference sequence). This CDR3 spans 13 amino acids. Trimming pared 6 bases from V and 0 bases from J, leaving 3 bases between. CDR3 in amino acids: CASSHSYNSPLHF. CDR3 nucleotides: TGTGCCAGCAGCCACTCCTATAATTCACCCCTCCACTTT.

As concerns this clone: The junction and the germline gene differ at one end; a read error may be behind it. The chain joins TRBV19 to TRBJ1-3; D ambiguous. There are 14 residues in the CDR3. Germline CDR1 reads LNHDA; CDR2 reads SQIVND (reference sequence). The CDR3 loop reads CASSPAGSGNTIYF. The CDR3 DNA sequence: TGCGCCAGTAGCCCCGCGGGGTCTGGAAACACCATATATTTT.

This rearrangement joins TRBV6-5 to TRBJ1-2, with D unclear. This CDR3 has 11 residues. Germline CDR1 reads MNHEY; CDR2 reads SVGAGI. The V end lost 7 bases, the J end lost 0 bases, and 3 bases lay between the germline ends. CDR3 nucleotide sequence: TGTGCCAGCACAGCTAACTATGGCTACACCTTC. Encoded protein: CASTANYGYTF.

With regard to this clone: The same CDR3 is also encoded by other DNA sequences in this sample. J is TRBJ1-6 and V is TRBV5-1, with D possibly TRBD1 on 5 matching bases. Looked up from germline, CDR1 is SGHRS and CDR2 is YFSETQ. V was trimmed by 4 bases and J by 7 bases, leaving 9 bases between them. The CDR3 is made up of 13 amino acids. The CDR3 loop reads CASSPDRNSPLHF. The CDR3 coding sequence is TGCGCCAGCAGCCCCGACAGAAATTCACCCCTCCACTTT.